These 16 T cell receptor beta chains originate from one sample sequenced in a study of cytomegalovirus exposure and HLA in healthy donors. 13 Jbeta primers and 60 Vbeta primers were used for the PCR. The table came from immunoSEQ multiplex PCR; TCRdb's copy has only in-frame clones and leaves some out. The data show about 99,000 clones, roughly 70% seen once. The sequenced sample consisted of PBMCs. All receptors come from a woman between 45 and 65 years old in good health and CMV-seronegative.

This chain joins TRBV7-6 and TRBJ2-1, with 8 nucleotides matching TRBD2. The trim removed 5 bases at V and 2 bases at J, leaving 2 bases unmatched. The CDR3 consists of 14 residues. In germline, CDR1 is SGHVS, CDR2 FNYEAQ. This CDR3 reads CASSPGLAYNEQFF. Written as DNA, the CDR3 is TGTGCCAGCAGCCCGGGACTAGCCTACAATGAGCAGTTCTTC.

The CDR3 region is CATSRDDGGGPLEQYF. As DNA, the CDR3 is TGTGCCACCAGCAGAGATGATGGGGGAGGGCCCCTGGAGCAGTACTTC. The chain combines TRBV15 with TRBJ2-7, with 7 nucleotides matching TRBD2. The CDR3 sequence is 16 residues long. J lost 7 bases, V lost 0 bases, and 12 bases had no gene match. CDR1 is LNHNV, CDR2 YYDKDF, per germline (reference sequence).

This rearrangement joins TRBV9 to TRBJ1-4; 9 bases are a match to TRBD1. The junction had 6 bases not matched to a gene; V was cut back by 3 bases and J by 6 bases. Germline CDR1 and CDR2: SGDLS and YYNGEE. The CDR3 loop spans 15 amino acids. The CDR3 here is CASSAGTGTHEKLFF. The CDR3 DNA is TGTGCCAGCAGCGCCGGGACAGGGACCCATGAAAAACTGTTTTTT.

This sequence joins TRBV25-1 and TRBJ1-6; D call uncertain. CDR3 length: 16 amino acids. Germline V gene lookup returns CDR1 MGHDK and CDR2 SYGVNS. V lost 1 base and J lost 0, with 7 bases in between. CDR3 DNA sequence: TGTGCCAGCAGTGAATCAGCGAGCTCCTATAATTCACCCCTCCACTTT. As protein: CASSESASSYNSPLHF.

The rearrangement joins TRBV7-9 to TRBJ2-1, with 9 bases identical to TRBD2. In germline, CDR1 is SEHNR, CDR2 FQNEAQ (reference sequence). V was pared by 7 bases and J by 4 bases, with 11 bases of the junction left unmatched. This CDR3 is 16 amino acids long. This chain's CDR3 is CASTSSGAELYNEQFF. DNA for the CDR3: TGTGCCAGCACCTCTAGCGGGGCGGAACTATACAATGAGCAGTTCTTC. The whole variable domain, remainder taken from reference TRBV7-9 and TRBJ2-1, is DTGVSQNPRHKITKRGQNVTFRCDPISEHNRLYWYRQTLGQGPEFLTYFQNEAQLEKSRLLSDRFSAERPKGSFSTLEIQRTEQGDSAMYLCASTSSGAELYNEQFFGPGTRLTVL.

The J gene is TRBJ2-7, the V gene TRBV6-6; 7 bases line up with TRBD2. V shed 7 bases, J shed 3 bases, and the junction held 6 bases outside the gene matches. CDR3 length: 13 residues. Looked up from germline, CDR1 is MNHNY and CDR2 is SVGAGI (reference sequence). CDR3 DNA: TGTGCCAGCACGCCGGGAGGAGGCTACGAGCAGTACTTC. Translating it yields CASTPGGGYEQYF.

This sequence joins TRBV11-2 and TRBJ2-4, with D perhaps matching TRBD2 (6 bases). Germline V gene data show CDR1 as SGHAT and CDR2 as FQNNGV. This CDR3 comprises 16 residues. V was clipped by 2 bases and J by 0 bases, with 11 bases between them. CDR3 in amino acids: CASSLISGVAKNIQYF. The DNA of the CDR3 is TGTGCCAGCAGCTTAATCTCGGGGGTAGCCAAAAACATTCAGTACTTC.

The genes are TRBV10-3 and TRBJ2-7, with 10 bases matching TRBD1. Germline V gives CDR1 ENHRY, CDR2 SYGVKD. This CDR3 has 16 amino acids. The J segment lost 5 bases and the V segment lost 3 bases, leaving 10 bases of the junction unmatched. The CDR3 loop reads CAISEGPGQGTNEQYF. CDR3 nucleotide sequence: TGTGCCATCAGTGAAGGCCCGGGACAGGGGACCAACGAGCAGTACTTC.

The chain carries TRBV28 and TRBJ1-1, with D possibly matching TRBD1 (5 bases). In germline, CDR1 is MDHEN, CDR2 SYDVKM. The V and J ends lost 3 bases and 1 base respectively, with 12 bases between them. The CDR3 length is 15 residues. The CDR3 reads CASSLGQGGNTEAFF. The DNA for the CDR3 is TGTGCCAGCAGTTTGGGGCAGGGTGGGAACACTGAAGCTTTCTTT.

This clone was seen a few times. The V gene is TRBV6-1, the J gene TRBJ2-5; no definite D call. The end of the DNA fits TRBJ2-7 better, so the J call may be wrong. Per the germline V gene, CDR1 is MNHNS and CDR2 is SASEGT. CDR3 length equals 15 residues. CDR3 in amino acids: CASSEGLASSYEQYF. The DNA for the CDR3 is TGTGCCAGCAGTGAAGGGTTGGCTAGCTCCTACGAGCAGTACTTC.

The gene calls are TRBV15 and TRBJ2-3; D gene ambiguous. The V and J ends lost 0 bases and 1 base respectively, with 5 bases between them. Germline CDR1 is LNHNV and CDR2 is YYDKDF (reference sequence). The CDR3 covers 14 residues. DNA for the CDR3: TGTGCCACCAGCAGAGATCCAGGCACAGATACGCAGTATTTT. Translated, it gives CATSRDPGTDTQYF.

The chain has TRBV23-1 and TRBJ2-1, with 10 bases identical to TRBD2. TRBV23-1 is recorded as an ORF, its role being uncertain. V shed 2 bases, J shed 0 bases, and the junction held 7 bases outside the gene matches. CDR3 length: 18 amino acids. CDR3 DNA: TGCGCCAGCAGTCAAAGGCTAGCGGGAGTCAGCTCCTACAATGAGCAGTTCTTC. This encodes CASSQRLAGVSSYNEQFF.

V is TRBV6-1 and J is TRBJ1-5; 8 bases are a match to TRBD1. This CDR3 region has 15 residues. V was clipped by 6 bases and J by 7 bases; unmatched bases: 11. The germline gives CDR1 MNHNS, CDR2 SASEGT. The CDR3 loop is CASSSIGTGVQPQHF. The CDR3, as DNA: TGTGCCAGCAGCTCCATCGGGACAGGCGTGCAGCCCCAGCATTTT.

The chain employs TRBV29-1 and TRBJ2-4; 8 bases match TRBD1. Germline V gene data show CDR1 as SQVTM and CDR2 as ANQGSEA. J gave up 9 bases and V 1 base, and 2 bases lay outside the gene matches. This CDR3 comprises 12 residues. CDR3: CSVEVTGGIQYF. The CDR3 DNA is TGCAGCGTTGAAGTTACAGGGGGCATTCAGTACTTC. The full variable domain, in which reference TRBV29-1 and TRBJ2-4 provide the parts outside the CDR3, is SAVISQKPSRDICQRGTSLTIQCQVDSQVTMMFWYRQQPGQSLTLIATANQGSEATYESGFVIDKFPISRPNLTFSTLTVSNMSPEDSSIYLCSVEVTGGIQYFGAGTRLSVL.

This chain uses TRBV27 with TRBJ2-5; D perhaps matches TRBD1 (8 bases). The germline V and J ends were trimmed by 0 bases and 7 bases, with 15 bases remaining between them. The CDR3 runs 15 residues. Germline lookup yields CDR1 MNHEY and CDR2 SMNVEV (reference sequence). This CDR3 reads CASSLSGGTGGTQYF. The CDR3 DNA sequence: TGTGCCAGCAGTTTATCGGGAGGGACAGGAGGGACCCAGTACTTC.

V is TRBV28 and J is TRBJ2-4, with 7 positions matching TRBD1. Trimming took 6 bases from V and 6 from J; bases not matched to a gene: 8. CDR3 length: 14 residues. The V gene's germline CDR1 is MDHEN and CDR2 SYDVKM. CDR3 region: CASSLRGQLNIQYF. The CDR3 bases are TGTGCCAGCAGCCTAAGGGGACAGCTAAACATTCAGTACTTC.